A selection of T cell receptor beta chains follows, all from one sample in a study of cytomegalovirus exposure and HLA in healthy donors. Method: immunoSEQ multiplex PCR; TCRdb's copy keeps in-frame clones and lacks some. The sample has 150,000 to 200,000 clones, 80% seen once. The sequencing sample was made of PBMCs. These receptors were collected from a woman aged 40 to 49 in good health and CMV-seronegative. Each CDR3 is given with its conserved first and last residue. The D gene is left open where the match is weak.

>TRBD1|TRBV7-9
CASRSTGFSTDTQYF
>-|TRBV7-3
CASSSTVYTGELFF
>TRBD1|TRBV5-1
CASSLVTGADGYTF
>TRBD1|TRBV6-5
CASSRDSYSNQPQHF
>-|TRBV21-1
CASSKGLAGGPGTDTQYF
>TRBD2|TRBV30
CAWSQTSNPAGTQYF
>-|TRBV5-1
CASSLEGGNSPLHF
>TRBD1|TRBV10-3
CAISVTGARGELFF
>TRBD1|TRBV7-3
CASSPDRANAEAFF
>TRBD2|TRBV6-6
CASSYLSGGLNEQYF
>TRBD2|TRBV5-5
CASSLGGTSGSTRTDTQYF
>TRBD2|TRBV29-1
CSVEKVAGGEQYF
>-|TRBV4-1
CASSQGTVTDTQYF
>TRBD1|TRBV4-1
CASSQNPTGATYEQYF
>TRBD2|TRBV18
CASSPPIAGVSTDTQYF
>-|TRBV19
CASSMGAGVSNTGELFF
>-|TRBV4-2
CASSQGGERGYTF
>-|TRBV5-5
CASSLDDDRIIEAFF
>-|TRBV9
CASSAVQGYPYFHEQYF
>TRBD1|TRBV4-3
CASSQNPRTGDKKLFF
>TRBD1|TRBV23-1
CASSQSRGQGRGNYGYTF
>-|TRBV7-2
CASSFIADTQYF
>-|TRBV5-3
CARSLHRRTDYEQYF
>TRBD2|TRBV7-8
CASSSLRIAGARSRRYEQFF
>-|TRBV5-1
CASSIPTGNGEQYF
>-|TRBV13
CASSLGTMNTEAFF